This record covers a single T cell receptor beta chain. As yet, its antigen is unknown. V gave up 5 bases and J gave up 4 bases, with 14 bases separating them. Germline lookup yields CDR1 SGHVS and CDR2 FQNEAQ. This CDR3 comprises 14 residues. The data were obtained in a study of T cell repertoires in cytomegalovirus infection. Across the whole study: Evidence of both CMV infection and a matching HLA type came from public TCR beta signatures. Study observations and caveats: Pooled public TCR beta family frequency picked out CMV carriers with the relevant HLA.

TCRdb called the reads again in MiXCR, with one record for every CDR3 protein. The sample has about 220,000 distinct CDR3 sequences, about 39% seen once. The clonotype comes from a human donor in good health (CMV status not recorded). Some clones in this sample may be carry-over from other donors' samples. J is TRBJ2-5 and V is TRBV7-8, with a weak D call TRBD1 (6 bases). Sequencing used CD8+ T cells from cultured PBMCs, obtained from culture after CMV antigen stimulation. The CDR3 reads CASSLVQGPETQYF. The DNA of the CDR3 is TGTGCCAGCAGCCTAGTTCAGGGGCCAGAGACCCAGTACTTC.